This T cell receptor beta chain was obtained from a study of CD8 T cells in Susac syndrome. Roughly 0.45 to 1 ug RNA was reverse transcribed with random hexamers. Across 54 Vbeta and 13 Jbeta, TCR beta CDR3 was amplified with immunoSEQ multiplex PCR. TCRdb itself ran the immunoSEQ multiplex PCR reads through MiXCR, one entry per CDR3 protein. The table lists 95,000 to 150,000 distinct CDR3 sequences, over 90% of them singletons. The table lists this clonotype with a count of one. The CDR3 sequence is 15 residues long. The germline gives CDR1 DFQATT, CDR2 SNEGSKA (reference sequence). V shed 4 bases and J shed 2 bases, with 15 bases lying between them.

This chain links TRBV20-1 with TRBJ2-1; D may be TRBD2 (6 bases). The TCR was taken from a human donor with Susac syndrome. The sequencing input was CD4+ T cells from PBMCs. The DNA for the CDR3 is TGCAGTGCTAATAACGTCCAGCGGGCCTACAATGAGCAGTTCTTC. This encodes CSANNVQRAYNEQFF.